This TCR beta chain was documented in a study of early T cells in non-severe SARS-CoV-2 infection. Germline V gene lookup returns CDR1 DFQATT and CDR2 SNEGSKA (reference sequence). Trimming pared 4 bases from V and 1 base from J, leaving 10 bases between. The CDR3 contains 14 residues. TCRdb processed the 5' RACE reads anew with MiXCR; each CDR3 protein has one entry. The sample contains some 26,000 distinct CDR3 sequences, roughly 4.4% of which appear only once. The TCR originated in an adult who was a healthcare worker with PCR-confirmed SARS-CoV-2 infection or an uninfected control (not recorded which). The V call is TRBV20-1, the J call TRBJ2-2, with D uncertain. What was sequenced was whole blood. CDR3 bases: TGCAGTGCTAATGGGGTTAAGAACACCGGGGAGCTGTTTTTT. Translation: CSANGVKNTGELFF.